The clone carrying this T cell receptor (beta chain) was detected a few times. This CDR3 has 11 amino acids. Germline CDR1 MGHDK, CDR2 SYGVNS. Trimming pared 7 bases from V and 8 bases from J, leaving 11 bases between. The entry originates in a study of T-cell memory formation after mild COVID-19. 5'RACE with constant-segment primers built TCRalpha and TCRbeta cDNA libraries with UMIs. Each CDR3 protein is one row after TCRdb ran MiXCR on the 5' RACE reads. The sample consists of 90,000 to 120,000 distinct CDR3 sequences, around 10% of them appearing once. The chain is built from TRBV25-1 and TRBJ1-2; D is unresolved. Material for sequencing was PBMCs or a T cell subset sorted from them (not recorded which). The TCR was taken from a man between 18 and 29 years old who had mild COVID-19 (a few samples of this study predate the infection). Cell type and time point are not known. The CDR3 spells CASKESWGYTF. The CDR3 DNA is TGTGCCAGCAAGGAGAGTTGGGGCTACACCTTC.